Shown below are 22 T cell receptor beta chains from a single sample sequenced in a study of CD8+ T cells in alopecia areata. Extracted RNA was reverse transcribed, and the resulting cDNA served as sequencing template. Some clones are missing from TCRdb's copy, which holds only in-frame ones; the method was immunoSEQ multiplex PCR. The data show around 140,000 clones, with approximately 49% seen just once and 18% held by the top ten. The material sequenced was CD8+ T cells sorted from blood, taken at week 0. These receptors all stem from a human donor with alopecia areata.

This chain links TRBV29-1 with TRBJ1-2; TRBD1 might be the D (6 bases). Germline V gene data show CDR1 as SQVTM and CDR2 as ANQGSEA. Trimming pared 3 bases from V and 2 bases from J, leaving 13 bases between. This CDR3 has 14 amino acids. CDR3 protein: CSVDAGHNNYGYTF. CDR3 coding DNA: TGCAGCGTTGACGCGGGACATAACAACTATGGCTACACCTTC. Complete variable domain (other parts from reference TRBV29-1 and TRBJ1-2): SAVISQKPSRDICQRGTSLTIQCQVDSQVTMMFWYRQQPGQSLTLIATANQGSEATYESGFVIDKFPISRPNLTFSTLTVSNMSPEDSSIYLCSVDAGHNNYGYTFGSGTRLTVV.

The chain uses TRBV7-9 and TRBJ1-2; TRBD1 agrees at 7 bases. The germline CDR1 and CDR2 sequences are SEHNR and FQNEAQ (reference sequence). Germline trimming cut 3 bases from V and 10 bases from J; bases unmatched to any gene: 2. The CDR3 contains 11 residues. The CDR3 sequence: CASSLGQTYTF. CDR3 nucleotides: TGTGCCAGCAGCTTGGGACAGACCTACACCTTC.

The DNA for the CDR3 is TGTGCCAGCGGTGCCGAGGGTGAAGAGACCCAGTACTTC. Its protein is CASGAEGEETQYF. This chain links TRBV27 with TRBJ2-5; a weak D match, TRBD2 (5 bases). V was pared by 8 bases and J by 3 bases, with 13 bases between. The germline gives CDR1 MNHEY, CDR2 SMNVEV (reference sequence). The CDR3 sequence is 13 residues long.

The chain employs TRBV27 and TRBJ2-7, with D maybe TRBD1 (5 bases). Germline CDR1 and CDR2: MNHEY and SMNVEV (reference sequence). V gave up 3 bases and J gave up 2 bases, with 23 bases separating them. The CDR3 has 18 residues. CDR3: CASSLKGFAAAYTYEQYF. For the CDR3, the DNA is TGTGCCAGCAGTTTGAAGGGGTTCGCGGCCGCTTACACCTACGAGCAGTACTTC.

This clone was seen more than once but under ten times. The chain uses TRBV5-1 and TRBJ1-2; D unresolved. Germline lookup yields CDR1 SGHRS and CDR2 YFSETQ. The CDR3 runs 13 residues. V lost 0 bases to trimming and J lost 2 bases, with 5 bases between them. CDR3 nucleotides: TGCGCCAGCAGCTTGGAGAGGAACTATGGCTACACCTTC. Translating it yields CASSLERNYGYTF.

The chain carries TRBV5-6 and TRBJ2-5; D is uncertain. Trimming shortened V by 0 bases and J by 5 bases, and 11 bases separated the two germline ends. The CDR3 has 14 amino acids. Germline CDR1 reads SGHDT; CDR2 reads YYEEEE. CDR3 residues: CASSLARATETQYF. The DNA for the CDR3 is TGTGCCAGCAGCTTGGCCAGAGCTACGGAGACCCAGTACTTC.

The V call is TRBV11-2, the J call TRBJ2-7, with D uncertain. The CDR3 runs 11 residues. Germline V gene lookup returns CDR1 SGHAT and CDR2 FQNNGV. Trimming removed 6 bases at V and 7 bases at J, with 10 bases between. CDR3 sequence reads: CASRSRVEQYF. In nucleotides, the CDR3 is TGTGCCAGCAGGAGCCGGGTGGAGCAGTACTTC.

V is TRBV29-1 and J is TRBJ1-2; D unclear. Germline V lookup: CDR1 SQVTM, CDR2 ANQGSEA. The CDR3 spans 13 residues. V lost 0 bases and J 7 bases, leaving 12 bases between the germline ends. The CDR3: CSVEDSVYFGYTF. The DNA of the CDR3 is TGCAGCGTTGAAGATTCAGTTTATTTTGGCTACACCTTC. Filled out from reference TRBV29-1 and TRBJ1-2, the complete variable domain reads SAVISQKPSRDICQRGTSLTIQCQVDSQVTMMFWYRQQPGQSLTLIATANQGSEATYESGFVIDKFPISRPNLTFSTLTVSNMSPEDSSIYLCSVEDSVYFGYTFGSGTRLTVV.

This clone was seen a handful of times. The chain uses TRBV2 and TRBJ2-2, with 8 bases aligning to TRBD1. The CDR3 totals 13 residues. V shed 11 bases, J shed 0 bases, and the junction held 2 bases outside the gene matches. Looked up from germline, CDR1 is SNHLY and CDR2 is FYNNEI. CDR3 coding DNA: TGTGCCGGGGACAGGACGAACACCGGGGAGCTGTTTTTT. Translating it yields CAGDRTNTGELFF. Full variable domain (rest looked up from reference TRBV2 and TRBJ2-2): EPEVTQTPSHQVTQMGQEVILRCVPISNHLYFYWYRQILGQKVEFLVSFYNNEISEKSEIFDDQFSVERPDGSNFTLKIRSTKLEDSAMYFCAGDRTNTGELFFGEGSRLTVL.

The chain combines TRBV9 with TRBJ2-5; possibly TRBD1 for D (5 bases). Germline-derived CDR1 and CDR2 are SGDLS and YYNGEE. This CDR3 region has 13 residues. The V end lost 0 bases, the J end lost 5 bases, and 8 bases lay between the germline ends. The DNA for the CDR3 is TGTGCCAGCAGCGTAGAGGGGCTGGAGACCCAGTACTTC. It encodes CASSVEGLETQYF.

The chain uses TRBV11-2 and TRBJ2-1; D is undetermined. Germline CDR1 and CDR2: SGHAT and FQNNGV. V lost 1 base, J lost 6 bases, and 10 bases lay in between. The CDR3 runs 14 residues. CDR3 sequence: CASSLVNMVNEQFF. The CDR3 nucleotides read TGTGCCAGCAGCTTAGTCAATATGGTCAATGAGCAGTTCTTC.

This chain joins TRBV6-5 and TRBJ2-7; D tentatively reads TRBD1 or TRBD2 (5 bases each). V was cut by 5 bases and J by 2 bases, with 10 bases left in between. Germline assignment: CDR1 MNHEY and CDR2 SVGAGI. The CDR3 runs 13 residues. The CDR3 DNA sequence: TGTGCCAGCAGTGAGGGGTTTCCCTACGAGCAGTACTTC. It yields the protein CASSEGFPYEQYF.

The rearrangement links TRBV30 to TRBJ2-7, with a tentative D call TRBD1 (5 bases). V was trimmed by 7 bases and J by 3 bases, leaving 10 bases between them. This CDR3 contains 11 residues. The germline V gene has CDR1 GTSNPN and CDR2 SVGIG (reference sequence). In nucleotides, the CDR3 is TGTGCCTTTGAAGGGGACTACGAGCAGTACTTC. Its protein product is CAFEGDYEQYF.

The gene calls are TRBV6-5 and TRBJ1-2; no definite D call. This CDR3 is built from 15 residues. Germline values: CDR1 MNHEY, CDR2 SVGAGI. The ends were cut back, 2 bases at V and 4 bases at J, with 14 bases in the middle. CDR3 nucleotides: TGTGCCAGCAGTTACAGCAGATCCCTTTTCTATGGCTACACCTTC. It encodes CASSYSRSLFYGYTF.

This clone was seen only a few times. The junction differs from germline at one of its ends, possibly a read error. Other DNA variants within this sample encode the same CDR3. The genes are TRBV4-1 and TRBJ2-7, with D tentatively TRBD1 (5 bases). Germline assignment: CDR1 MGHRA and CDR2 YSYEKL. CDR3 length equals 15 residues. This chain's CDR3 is CASSQERRQTYEQYF. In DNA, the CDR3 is TGTGCCAGCAGCCAAGAAAGGAGACAGACCTACGAGCAGTACTTC.

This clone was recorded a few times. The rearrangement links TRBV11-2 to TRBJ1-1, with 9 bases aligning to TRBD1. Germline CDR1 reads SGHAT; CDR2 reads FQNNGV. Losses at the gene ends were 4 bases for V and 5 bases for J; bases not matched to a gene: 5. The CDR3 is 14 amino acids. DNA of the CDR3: TGTGCCAGCAGCTCTCACAGGGGGCGGACTGAAGCTTTCTTT. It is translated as CASSSHRGRTEAFF.

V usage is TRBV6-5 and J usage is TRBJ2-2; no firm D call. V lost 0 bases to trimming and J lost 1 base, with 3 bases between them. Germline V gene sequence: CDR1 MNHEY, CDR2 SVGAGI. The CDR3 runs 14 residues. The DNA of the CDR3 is TGTGCCAGCAGTTACTCAAGGAACACCGGGGAGCTGTTTTTT. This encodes CASSYSRNTGELFF.

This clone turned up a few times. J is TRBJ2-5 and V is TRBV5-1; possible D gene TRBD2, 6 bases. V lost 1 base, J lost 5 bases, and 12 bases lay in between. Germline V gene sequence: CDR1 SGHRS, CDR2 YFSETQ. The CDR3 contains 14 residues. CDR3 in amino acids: CASSLTGGLETQYF. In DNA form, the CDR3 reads TGCGCCAGCAGCTTGACTGGAGGGTTGGAGACCCAGTACTTC.

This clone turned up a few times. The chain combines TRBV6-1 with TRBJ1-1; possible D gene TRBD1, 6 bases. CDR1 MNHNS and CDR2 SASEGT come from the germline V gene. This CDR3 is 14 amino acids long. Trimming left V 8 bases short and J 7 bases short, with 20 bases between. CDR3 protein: CASGATGNYLEAFF. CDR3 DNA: TGTGCCAGCGGCGCCACAGGGAATTACCTTGAAGCTTTCTTT.

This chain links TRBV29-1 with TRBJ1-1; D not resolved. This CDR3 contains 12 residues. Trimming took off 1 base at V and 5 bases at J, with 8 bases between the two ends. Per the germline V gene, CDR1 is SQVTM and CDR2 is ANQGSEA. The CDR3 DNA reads TGCAGCGTTGAAGGGCAGGCAACTGAAGCTTTCTTT. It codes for CSVEGQATEAFF.

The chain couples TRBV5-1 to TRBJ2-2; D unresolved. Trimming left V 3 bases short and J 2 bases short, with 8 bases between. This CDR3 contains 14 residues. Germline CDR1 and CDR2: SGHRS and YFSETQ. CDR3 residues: CASSSGPNTGELFF. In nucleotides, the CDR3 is TGCGCCAGCAGCTCCGGACCTAACACCGGGGAGCTGTTTTTT.

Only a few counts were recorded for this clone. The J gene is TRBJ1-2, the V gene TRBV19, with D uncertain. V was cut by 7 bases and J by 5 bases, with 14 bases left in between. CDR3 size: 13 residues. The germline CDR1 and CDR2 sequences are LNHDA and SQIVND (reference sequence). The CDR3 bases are TGTGCCAGTACCATCGGAGGAGATTATGGCTACACCTTC. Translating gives CASTIGGDYGYTF.